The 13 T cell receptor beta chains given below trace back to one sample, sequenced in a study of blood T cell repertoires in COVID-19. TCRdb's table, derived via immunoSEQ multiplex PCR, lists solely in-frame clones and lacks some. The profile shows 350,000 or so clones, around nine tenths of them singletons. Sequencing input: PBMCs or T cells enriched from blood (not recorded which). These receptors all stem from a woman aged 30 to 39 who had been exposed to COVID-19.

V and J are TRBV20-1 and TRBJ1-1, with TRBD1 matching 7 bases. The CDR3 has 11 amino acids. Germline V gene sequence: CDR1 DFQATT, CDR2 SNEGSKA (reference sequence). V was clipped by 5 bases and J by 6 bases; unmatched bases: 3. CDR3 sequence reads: CSAWGQSEAFF. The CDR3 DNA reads TGCAGTGCTTGGGGACAGTCTGAAGCTTTCTTT.

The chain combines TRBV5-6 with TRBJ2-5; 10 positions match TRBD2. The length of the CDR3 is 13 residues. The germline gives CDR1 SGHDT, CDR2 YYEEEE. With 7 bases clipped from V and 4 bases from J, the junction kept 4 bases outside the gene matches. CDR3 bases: TGTGCCAGCTCGGGACTAGCGCTAGAGACCCAGTACTTC. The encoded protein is CASSGLALETQYF.

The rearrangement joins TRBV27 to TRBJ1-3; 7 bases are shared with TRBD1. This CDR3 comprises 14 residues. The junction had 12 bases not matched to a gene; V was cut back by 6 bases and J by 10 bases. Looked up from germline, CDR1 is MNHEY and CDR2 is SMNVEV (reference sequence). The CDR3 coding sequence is TGTGCCAGCAGCCCCCGCCGACAGGGTTCGACCATATATTTT. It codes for CASSPRRQGSTIYF.

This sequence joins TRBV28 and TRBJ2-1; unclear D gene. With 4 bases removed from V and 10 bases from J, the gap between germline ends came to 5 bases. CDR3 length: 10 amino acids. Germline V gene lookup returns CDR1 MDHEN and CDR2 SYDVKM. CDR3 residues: CASSSKEQFF. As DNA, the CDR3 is TGTGCCAGCAGTTCCAAAGAGCAGTTCTTC.

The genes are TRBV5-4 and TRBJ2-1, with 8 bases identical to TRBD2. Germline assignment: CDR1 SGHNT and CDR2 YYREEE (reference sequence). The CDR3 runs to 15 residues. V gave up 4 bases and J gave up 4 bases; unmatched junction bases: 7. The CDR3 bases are TGTGCCAGCAGCCCGGACACTAGCGGATACAATGAGCAGTTCTTC. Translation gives CASSPDTSGYNEQFF.

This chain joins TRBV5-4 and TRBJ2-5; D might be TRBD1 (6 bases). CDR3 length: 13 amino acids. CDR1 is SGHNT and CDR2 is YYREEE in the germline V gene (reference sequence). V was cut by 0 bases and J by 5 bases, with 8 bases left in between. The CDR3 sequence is CASSLAGVETQYF. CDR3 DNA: TGTGCCAGCAGCTTGGCAGGGGTGGAGACCCAGTACTTC.

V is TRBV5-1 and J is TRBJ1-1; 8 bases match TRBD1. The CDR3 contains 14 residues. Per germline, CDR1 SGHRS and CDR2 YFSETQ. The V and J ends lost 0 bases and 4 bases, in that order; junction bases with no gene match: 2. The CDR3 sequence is CASSLDTGGTEAFF. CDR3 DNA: TGCGCCAGCAGCTTGGATACAGGGGGCACTGAAGCTTTCTTT.

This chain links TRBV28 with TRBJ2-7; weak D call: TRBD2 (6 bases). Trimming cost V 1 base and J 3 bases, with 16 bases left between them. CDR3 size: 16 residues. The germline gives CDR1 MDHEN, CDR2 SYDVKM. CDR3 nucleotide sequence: TGTGCCAGCAGTTTATTCGGGGCAGGAGGGGTCTACGAGCAGTACTTC. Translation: CASSLFGAGGVYEQYF.

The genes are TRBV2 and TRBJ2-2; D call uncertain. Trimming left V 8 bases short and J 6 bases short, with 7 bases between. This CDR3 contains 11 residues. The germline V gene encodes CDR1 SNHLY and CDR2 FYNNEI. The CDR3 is CASSSPGELFF. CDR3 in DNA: TGTGCCAGCTCCTCCCCCGGGGAGCTGTTTTTT.

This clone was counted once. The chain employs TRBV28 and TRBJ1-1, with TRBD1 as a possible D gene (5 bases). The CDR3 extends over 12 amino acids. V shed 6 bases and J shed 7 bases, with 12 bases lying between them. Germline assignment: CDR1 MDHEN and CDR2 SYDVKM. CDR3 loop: CASSTGLGEAFF. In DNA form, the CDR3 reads TGTGCCAGCAGCACGGGACTCGGTGAAGCTTTCTTT.

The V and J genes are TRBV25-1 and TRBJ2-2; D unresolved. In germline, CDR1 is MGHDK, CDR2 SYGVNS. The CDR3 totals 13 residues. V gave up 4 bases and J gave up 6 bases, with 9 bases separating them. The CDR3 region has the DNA TGTGCCAGCAGTGTCCAGGATTCCGGGGAGCTGTTTTTT. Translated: CASSVQDSGELFF. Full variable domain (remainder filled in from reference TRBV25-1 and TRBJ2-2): EADIYQTPRYLVIGTGKKITLECSQTMGHDKMYWYQQDPGMELHLIHYSYGVNSTEKGDLSSESTVSRIRTEHFPLTLESARPSHTSQYLCASSVQDSGELFFGEGSRLTVL.

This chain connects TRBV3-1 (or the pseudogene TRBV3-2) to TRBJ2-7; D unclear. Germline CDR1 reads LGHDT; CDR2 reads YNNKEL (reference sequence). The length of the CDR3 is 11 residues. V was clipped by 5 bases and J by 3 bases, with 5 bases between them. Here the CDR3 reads CASSSYYEQYF. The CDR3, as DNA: TGTGCCAGCAGCAGCTACTACGAGCAGTACTTC.

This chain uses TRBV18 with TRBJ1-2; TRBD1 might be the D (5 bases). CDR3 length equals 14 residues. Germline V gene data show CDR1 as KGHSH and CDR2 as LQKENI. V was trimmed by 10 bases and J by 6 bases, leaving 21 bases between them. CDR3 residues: CATAGPPLGNGYTF. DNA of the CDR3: TGTGCCACCGCGGGGCCGCCTCTGGGGAATGGCTACACCTTC. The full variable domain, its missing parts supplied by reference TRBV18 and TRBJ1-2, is NAGVMQNPRHLVRRRGQEARLRCSPMKGHSHVYWYRQLPEEGLKFMVYLQKENIIDESGMPKERFSAEFPKEGPSILRIQQVVRGDSAAYFCATAGPPLGNGYTFGSGTRLTVV.